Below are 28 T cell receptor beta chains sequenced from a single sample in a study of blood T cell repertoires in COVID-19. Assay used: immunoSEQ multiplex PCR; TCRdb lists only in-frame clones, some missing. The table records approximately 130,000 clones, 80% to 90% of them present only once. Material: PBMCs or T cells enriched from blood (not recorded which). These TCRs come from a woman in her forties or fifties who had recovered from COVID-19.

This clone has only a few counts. Written as DNA, the CDR3 is TGCGCCAGCAGCCCCACAAGCTCTGGAAACACCATATATTTT. Its protein product is CASSPTSSGNTIYF. The chain links TRBV5-1 to TRBJ1-3; D gene uncertain. The CDR3 loop spans 14 amino acids. Germline CDR1 and CDR2: SGHRS and YFSETQ. The ends were cut back, 4 bases at V and 0 bases at J, with 8 bases in the middle.

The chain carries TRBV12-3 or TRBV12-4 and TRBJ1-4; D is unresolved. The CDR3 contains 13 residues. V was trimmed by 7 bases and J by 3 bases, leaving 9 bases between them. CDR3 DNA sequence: TGTGCCAGCACCCGACGGGCTAATGAAAAACTGTTTTTT. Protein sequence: CASTRRANEKLFF.

CDR3 in amino acids: CASSRTGSYEQYF. The CDR3 region has the DNA TGTGCCAGCAGTAGGACAGGCTCCTACGAGCAGTACTTC. The chain joins TRBV27 to TRBJ2-7; TRBD1 matches 7 bases. This CDR3 contains 13 residues. After removal of 5 bases from V and 0 bases from J, the junction contained 1 base not matched to a gene. From germline, CDR1 is MNHEY and CDR2 SMNVEV (reference sequence).

CDR3 protein: CASSRTNAYEQYF. CDR3 coding DNA: TGTGCCAGCAGCCGCACTAACGCCTACGAGCAGTACTTC. The chain links TRBV7-8 to TRBJ2-7, with D unclear. Trimming removed 5 bases at V and 2 bases at J, with 10 bases between. The CDR3 covers 13 residues. Germline V gene data show CDR1 as SGHVS and CDR2 as FQNEAQ.

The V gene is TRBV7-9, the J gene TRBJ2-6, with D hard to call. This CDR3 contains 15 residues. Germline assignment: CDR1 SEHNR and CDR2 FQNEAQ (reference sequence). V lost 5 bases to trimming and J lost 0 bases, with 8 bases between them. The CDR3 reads CASSPLISGANVLTF. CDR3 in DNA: TGTGCCAGCAGCCCGCTAATCTCTGGGGCCAACGTCCTGACTTTC. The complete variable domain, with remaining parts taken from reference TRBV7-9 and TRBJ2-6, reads DTGVSQNPRHKITKRGQNVTFRCDPISEHNRLYWYRQTLGQGPEFLTYFQNEAQLEKSRLLSDRFSAERPKGSFSTLEIQRTEQGDSAMYLCASSPLISGANVLTFGAGSRLTVL.

The CDR3 DNA is TGTGCCAGCACTTACACAGATACGCAGTATTTT. Its protein product is CASTYTDTQYF. The chain couples TRBV7-9 to TRBJ2-3; D is ambiguous. CDR1 SEHNR and CDR2 FQNEAQ come from the germline V gene (reference sequence). The CDR3 is made up of 11 amino acids. The V end lost 7 bases, the J end lost 2 bases, and 4 bases lay between the germline ends.

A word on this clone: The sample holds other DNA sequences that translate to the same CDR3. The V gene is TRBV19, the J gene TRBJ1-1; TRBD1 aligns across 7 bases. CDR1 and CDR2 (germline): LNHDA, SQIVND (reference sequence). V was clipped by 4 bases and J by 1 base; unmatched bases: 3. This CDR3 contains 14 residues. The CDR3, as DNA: TGTGCCAGTAGTAGAGGACAGGCGAACACTGAAGCTTTCTTT. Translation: CASSRGQANTEAFF.

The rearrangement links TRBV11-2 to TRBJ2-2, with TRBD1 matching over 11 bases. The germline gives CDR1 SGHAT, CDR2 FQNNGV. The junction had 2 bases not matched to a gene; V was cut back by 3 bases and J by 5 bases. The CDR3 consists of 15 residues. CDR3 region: CASSLGQGETGELFF. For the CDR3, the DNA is TGTGCCAGCAGCTTGGGACAGGGGGAAACCGGGGAGCTGTTTTTT.

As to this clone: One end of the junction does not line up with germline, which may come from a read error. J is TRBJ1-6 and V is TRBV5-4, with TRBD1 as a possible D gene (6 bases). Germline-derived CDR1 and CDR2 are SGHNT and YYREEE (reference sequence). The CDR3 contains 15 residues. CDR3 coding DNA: TGTGCCAGCAGCTTGGTGGGGGCCTATGATTCACCCCTCCACTTT. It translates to CASSLVGAYDSPLHF. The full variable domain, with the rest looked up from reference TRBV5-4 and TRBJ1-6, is ETGVTQSPTHLIKTRGQQVTLRCSSQSGHNTVSWYQQALGQGPQFIFQYYREEENGRGNFPPRFSGLQFPNYSSELNVNALELDDSALYLCASSLVGAYDSPLHFGNGTRLTVT.

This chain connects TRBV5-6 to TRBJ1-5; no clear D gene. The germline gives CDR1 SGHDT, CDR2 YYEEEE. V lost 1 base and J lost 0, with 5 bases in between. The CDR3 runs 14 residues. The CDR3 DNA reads TGTGCCAGCAGCTTGTTTTATAGCAATCAGCCCCAGCATTTT. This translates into CASSLFYSNQPQHF.

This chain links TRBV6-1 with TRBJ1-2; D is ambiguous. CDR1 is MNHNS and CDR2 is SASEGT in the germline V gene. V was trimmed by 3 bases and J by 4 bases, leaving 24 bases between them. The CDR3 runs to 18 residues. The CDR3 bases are TGTGCCAGCAGTGACCATAAGACTATCGGGTTGGTAGTCTATGGCTACACCTTC. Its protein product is CASSDHKTIGLVVYGYTF.

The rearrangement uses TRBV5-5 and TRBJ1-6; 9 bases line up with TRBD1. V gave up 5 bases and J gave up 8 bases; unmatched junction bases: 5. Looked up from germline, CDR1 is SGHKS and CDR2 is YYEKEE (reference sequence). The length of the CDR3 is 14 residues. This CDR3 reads CASRLTGGYSPLHF. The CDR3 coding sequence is TGTGCCAGCAGGCTAACAGGGGGCTATTCACCCCTCCACTTT.

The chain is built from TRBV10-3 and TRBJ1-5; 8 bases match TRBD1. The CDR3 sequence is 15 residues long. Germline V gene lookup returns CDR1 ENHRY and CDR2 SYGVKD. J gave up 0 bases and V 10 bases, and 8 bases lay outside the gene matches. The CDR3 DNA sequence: TGTGCCACTGGACAGGGAGATTATAGCAATCAGCCCCAGCATTTT. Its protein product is CATGQGDYSNQPQHF.

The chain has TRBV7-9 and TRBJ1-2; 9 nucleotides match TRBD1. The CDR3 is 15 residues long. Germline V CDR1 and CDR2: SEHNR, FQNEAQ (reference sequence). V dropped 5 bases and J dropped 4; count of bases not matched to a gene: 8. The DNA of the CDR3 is TGTGCCAGCAGCAGGGGGACAGGGATGTTCTATGGCTACACCTTC. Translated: CASSRGTGMFYGYTF.

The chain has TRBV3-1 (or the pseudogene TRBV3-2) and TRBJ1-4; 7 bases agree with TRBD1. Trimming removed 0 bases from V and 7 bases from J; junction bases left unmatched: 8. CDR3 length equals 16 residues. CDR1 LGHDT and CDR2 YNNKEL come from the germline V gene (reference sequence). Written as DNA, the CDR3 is TGTGCCAGCAGCCAAGATGGAGGGGGCAGGAGTGAAAAACTGTTTTTT. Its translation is CASSQDGGGRSEKLFF.

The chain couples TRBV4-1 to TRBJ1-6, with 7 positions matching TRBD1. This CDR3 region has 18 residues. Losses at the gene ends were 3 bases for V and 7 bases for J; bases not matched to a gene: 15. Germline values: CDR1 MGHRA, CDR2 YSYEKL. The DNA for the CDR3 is TGCGCCAGCAGCCACCCCACAGGGGTAATTACCTTAAATTCACCCCTCCACTTT. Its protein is CASSHPTGVITLNSPLHF.

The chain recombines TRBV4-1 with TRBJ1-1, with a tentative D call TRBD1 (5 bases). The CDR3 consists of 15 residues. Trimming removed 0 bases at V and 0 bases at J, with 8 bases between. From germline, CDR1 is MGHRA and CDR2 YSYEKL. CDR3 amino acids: CASSQDDSLNTEAFF. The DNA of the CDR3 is TGCGCCAGCAGCCAAGATGACAGTTTGAACACTGAAGCTTTCTTT.

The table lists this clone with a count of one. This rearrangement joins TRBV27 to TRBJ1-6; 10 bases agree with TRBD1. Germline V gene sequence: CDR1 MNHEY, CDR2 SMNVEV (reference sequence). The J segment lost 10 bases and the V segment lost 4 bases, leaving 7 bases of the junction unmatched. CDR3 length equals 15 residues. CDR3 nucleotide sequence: TGTGCCAGCAGTTCCGACAGGGGGCTCCAGTCACCCCTCCACTTT. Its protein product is CASSSDRGLQSPLHF.

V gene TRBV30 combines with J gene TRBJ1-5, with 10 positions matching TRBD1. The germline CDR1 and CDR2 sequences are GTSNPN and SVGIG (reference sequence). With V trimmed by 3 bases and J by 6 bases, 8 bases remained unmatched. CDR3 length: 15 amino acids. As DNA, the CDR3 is TGTGCCTGGAGGTTAGGGACAGGGGCTGGTCAGCCCCAGCATTTT. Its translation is CAWRLGTGAGQPQHF.

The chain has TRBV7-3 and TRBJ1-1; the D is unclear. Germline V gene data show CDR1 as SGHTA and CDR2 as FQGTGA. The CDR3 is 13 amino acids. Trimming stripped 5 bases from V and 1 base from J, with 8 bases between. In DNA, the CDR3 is TGTGCCAGCAGCCGGGAGCAGAACACTGAAGCTTTCTTT. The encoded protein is CASSREQNTEAFF.

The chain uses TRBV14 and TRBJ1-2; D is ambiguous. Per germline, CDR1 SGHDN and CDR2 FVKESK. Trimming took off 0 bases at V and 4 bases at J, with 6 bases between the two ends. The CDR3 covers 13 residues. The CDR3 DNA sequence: TGTGCCAGCAGCCAAGAGGGGAGCTATGGCTACACCTTC. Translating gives CASSQEGSYGYTF.

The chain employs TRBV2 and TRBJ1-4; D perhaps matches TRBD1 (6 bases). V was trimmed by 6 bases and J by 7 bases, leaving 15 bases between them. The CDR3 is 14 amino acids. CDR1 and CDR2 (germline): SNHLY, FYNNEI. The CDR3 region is CASRPTGRGEKLFF. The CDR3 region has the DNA TGTGCCAGCAGACCAACAGGGAGGGGTGAAAAACTGTTTTTT.

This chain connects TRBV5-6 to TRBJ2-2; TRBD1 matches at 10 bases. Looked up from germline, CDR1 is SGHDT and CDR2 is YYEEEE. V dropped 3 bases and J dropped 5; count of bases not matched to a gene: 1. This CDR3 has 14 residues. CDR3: CASSWTGGTGELFF. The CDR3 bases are TGTGCCAGCAGCTGGACAGGGGGGACCGGGGAGCTGTTTTTT. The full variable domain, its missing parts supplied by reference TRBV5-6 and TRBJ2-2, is DAGVTQSPTHLIKTRGQQVTLRCSPKSGHDTVSWYQQALGQGPQFIFQYYEEEERQRGNFPDRFSGHQFPNYSSELNVNALLLGDSALYLCASSWTGGTGELFFGEGSRLTVL.

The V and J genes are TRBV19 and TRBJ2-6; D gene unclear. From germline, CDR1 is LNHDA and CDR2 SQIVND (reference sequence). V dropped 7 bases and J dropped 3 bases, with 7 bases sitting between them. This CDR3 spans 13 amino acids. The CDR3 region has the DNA TGTGCCAGTACGTTTATTGGGGCCAACGTCCTGACTTTC. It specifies CASTFIGANVLTF.

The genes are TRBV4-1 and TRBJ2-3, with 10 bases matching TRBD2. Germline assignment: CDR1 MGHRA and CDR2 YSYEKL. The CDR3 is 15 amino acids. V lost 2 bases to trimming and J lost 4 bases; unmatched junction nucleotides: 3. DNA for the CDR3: TGCGCCAGCAGCCAACAGCGGGGGGGCCCAGATACGCAGTATTTT. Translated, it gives CASSQQRGGPDTQYF.

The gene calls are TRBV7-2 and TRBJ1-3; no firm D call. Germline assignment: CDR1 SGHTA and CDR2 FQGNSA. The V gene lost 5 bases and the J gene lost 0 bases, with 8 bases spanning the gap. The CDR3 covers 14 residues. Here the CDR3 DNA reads TGTGCCAGCAGCGTACAGCCCTCTGGAAACACCATATATTTT. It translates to CASSVQPSGNTIYF.

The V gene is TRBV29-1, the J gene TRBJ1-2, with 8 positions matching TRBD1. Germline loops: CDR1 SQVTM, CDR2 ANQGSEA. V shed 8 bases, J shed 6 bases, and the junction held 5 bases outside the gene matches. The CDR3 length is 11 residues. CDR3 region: CSFWTGNGYTF. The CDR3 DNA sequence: TGCAGCTTTTGGACAGGGAATGGCTACACCTTC.

CDR3 DNA: TGTGCCAGTAGTATAGGTAGCGGCCAGACCCAGTACTTC. Protein sequence: CASSIGSGQTQYF. The chain links TRBV19 to TRBJ2-5; D possibly corresponds to TRBD2 (6 bases). The CDR3 totals 13 residues. Trimming removed 1 base from V and 6 bases from J, with 9 bases in between. The germline CDR1 and CDR2 sequences are LNHDA and SQIVND (reference sequence).